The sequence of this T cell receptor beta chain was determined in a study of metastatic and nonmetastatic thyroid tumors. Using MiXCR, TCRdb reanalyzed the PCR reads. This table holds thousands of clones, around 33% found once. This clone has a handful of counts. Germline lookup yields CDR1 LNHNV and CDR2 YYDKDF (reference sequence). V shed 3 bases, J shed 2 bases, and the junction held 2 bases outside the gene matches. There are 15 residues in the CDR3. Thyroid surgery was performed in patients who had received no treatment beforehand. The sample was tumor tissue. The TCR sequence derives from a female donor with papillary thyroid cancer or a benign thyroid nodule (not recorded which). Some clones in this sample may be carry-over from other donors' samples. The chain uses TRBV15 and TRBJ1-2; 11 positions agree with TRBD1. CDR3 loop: CATSRDRGLNYGYTF. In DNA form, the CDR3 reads TGTGCCACCAGCAGGGACAGGGGGCTGAACTATGGCTACACCTTC.